This TCR beta chain was identified in a study of T cells in Graves' hyperthyroidism and ophthalmopathy (dated by TCRdb to 2018 to 2020). Study-level background: Peripheral blood was sampled at the time of initial diagnosis, prior to any treatment. TCR V-J signatures able to tell the groups apart were searched for in a discovery cohort of 90 to 100 patients, of whom over 40 had Graves' ophthalmopathy and around 56 had stable Graves' hyperthyroidism. An independent validation cohort of fewer than 20 hyperthyroidism patients and approximately 15 patients who later progressed to ophthalmopathy tested prospective prediction of ophthalmopathy. For training and testing, the roughly 100 patients in the discovery cohort were randomly divided in a 7:3 ratio. The study also compared thyroid tissue and blood T-cell repertoires from about 6 Graves' hyperthyroidism patients. After sampling, hyperthyroidism patients received methimazole starting at 30 mg daily, and ophthalmopathy patients received high-dose intravenous methylprednisolone. The paper reports TCR Vbeta CDR3 sequencing of some 140 peripheral blood samples: around 45 ophthalmopathy, about 75 hyperthyroidism and approximately 17 progressor patients.

The table lists this clonotype with many counts. Which antigen it targets is not known. The record has no base qualities; no much larger clone is one base away. The TCR beta CDR3 regions were amplified from the RNA transcripts. A first-round RT-PCR of the TCR CDR3 used the HTBI primer set with the Qiagen OneStep RT-PCR kit. A second multiplex PCR round built the libraries, followed by size selection and purification. Sequencing of the libraries was done on an Illumina HiSeq2000 using paired-end 100 bp reads. As for the original processing: SOAPnuke was used to process the raw data, removing reads that contained adapters or uncalled bases, had a mean Phred below 15, or lacked an exact match to the constant primer or identifier. High-quality paired reads were merged with COPE v1.2.5, and unique nucleotide sequences were defined as clonotypes. MiTCR v1.1 was used to align clonotypes to the IMGT TRBV, TRBD and TRBJ reference segments. The analysis included only V-J combinations with a frequency above 0.0001, which together covered 98% to 99.2% of the repertoires. The TCS score was defined as F50 (clonal expansion) divided by E x V (chaos), with BLOSUM62-based TCRdist calculated between CDR3 peptides within each V-J. Welch's t-statistics and random forest reduced approximately 520 V-J features to 13, which were used in a naive Bayes classifier (R e1071). Starting from the raw public reads, TCRdb applied fastp trimming at Q25, assembled clones with MiXCR and retained in-frame beta chains. Each record represents a unique CDR3 protein, reported with the most common genes and DNA among its rows. TCRdb, not the authors, supplied the V and J calls. For this sample the table gives approximately 430,000 distinct CDR3 sequences, of which less than 20% were detected only once. The ten largest account for roughly 7.4% of the sample.

Trimming removed 0 bases from V and 7 bases from J; the gene matches leave 5 bases unexplained. CDR1 and CDR2 are drawn from the germline V gene (reference sequence): SGHKS, YYEKEE. Taken from cysteine to phenylalanine, the CDR3 has 15 residues. Just CDR3 DNA is preserved here, 45 bases in frame from base 1. The study at large found these results: Sample size was not statistically predetermined, and blinding of investigators to group allocation was not performed. A model built on a 13 V-J signature distinguished ophthalmopathy from stable hyperthyroidism, reaching 85% to 90% sensitivity and around 82% specificity in cross-validation and 80%/75% in testing. In validation, the model predicted progression to ophthalmopathy with roughly 70% sensitivity and approximately 72% specificity, a median of approximately 6.5 months before onset. Most expanded thyroid clonotypes (frequency above 0.001) were also detected in blood, a finding suggesting that blood repertoires may reflect thyroid immune responses.

Stable Graves' hyperthyroidism was defined as the absence of progression to ophthalmopathy over 18 months of follow-up. Hyperthyroidism patients were newly diagnosed, with disease duration under 2 months, and aged 18 to 65 years. Patients with uncontrolled infections, other autoimmune diseases, pregnancy or lactation were excluded. Diagnoses were established on the basis of clinical symptoms, serum thyroxine and TRAb, thyroid ultrasound, and orbital computed tomography. Ficoll-Paque density gradient centrifugation was used to isolate PBMCs from approximately 10 ml of fresh peripheral blood. Total RNA was extracted with Trizol reagent, and quality was checked on an Agilent 2100 Bioanalyzer.

This sequence was found in a woman aged 18-29 years with Graves' hyperthyroidism. The sequence is built from TRBV5-5 and TRBJ2-1, with TRBD2 matching 9 junction bases. The sample comprised blood. The DNA sequence reads TGTGCCAGCAGCTTGGAGGGACTAGCATTGAATGAGCAGTTCTTC. It specifies CASSLEGLALNEQFF.